Sequencing of this T cell receptor (beta chain) was carried out in a study of CD8 T cells in Susac syndrome. Sequencing of TCR beta covered CD8+ and CD4+ T cells obtained from blood. Negative magnetic isolation gave CD8+ and CD4+ cells; FACS enriched CD8+ TEMRA. It was with random hexamers that roughly 0.5 to 1 ug RNA was reverse transcribed. Multiplex PCR with immunoSEQ amplified the TCR beta CDR3 across 54 Vbeta and 13 Jbeta. TCRdb processed the immunoSEQ multiplex PCR reads anew with MiXCR; each CDR3 protein has one entry. The sample yields approximately 190,000 distinct CDR3 sequences, roughly 95% seen once. Trimming removed 3 bases at V and 3 bases at J, with 9 bases between. The CDR3 has 14 amino acids. Germline values: CDR1 LNHDA, CDR2 SQIVND (reference sequence).

The receptor was derived from a human donor with Susac syndrome. The V and J genes are TRBV19 and TRBJ1-5, with no clear D. Sequencing was carried out using CD4+ T cells from PBMCs. In nucleotides, the CDR3 is TGTGCCAGTAGTATGTCCAGTCCCAATCAGCCCCAGCATTTT. Translating gives CASSMSSPNQPQHF.